The present entry profiles one T cell receptor (beta chain) with its context. The antigen is undetermined. The sample belongs to a study of CD8 T cells in Susac syndrome. Study in general: When blood was drawn, patients with Susac syndrome were on intravenous immunoglobulin alone, on corticosteroids, or therapy-naive. Regarding the study as a whole: As the study acknowledged, the number of individuals in its TCR sequencing and HLA analysis was relatively small.

TEMRA cells were enriched by FACS, and CD4+ and CD8+ T cells were negatively isolated. Germline V gene sequence: CDR1 DFQATT, CDR2 SNEGSKA (reference sequence). The junction had 6 bases not matched to a gene; V was cut back by 0 bases and J by 11 bases. The CDR3 totals 12 residues. Reverse transcription of about 0.45 to 1 ug RNA was carried out with random hexamers. Across 54 Vbeta and 13 Jbeta, TCR beta CDR3 was amplified with immunoSEQ multiplex PCR. TCRdb reanalysed the immunoSEQ multiplex PCR reads using MiXCR and keeps one entry per CDR3 protein. The data contain around 230,000 distinct CDR3 sequences, almost 97% of them singletons.

This sequence originates from a human donor with Susac syndrome. Specimen: CD4+ T cells from PBMCs. This chain joins TRBV20-1 and TRBJ1-1; 7 bases line up with TRBD1. Written as DNA, the CDR3 is TGCAGTGCTAGAGACCCTAGGGGGCTGGCTTTCTTT. This sequence encodes CSARDPRGLAFF.